This TCR beta chain was sequenced in a study of control samples from healthy donors and cancer patients. The CDR3 runs 14 residues. Germline V lookup: CDR1 MNHEY, CDR2 SMNVEV (reference sequence). The ends were cut back, 7 bases at V and 0 bases at J, with 13 bases in the middle. TCRdb's copy holds only in-frame clones and misses some; the assay was immunoSEQ multiplex PCR. The sample shows some 410,000 clones, 75% to 95% of them seen only once. The sample taken for sequencing was PBMCs. The chain joins TRBV27 to TRBJ2-7; D uncertain. This clonotype was obtained from a middle-aged man with head and neck cancer. As DNA, the CDR3 is TGTGCCAGCACCCCGGACCCAGTCTCCTACGAGCAGTACTTC. Translation: CASTPDPVSYEQYF.